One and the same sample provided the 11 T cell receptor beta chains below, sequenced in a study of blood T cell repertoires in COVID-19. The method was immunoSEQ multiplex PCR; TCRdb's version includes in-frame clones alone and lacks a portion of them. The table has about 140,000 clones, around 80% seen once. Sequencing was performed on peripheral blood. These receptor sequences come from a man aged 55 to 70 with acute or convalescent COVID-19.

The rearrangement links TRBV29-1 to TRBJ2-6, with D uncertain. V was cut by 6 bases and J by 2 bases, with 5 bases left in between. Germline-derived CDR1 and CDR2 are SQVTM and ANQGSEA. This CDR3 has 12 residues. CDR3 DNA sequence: TGCAGCGTCCTAACTGGGGCCAACGTCCTGACTTTC. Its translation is CSVLTGANVLTF.

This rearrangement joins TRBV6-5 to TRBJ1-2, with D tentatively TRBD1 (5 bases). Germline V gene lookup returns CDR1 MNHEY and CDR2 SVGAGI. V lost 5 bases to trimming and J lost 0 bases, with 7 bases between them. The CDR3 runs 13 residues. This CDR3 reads CASSRQSNYGYTF. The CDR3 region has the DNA TGTGCCAGCAGTCGACAGTCTAACTATGGCTACACCTTC.

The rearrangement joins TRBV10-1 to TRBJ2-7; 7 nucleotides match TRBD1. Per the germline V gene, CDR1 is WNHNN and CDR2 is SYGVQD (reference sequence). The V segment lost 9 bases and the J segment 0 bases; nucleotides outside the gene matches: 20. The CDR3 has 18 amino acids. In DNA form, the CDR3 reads TGCGCCAGGTCTTTGCGAGACAACAGGGGATGGCACTCCTACGAGCAGTACTTC. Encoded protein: CARSLRDNRGWHSYEQYF.

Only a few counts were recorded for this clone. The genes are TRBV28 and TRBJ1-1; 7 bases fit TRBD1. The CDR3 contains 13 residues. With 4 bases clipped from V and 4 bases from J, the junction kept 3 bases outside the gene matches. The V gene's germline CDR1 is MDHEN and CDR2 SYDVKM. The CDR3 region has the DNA TGTGCCAGCAGTTACAGGGGTGGCACTGAAGCTTTCTTT. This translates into CASSYRGGTEAFF. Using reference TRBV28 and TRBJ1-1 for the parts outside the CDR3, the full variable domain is DVKVTQSSRYLVKRTGEKVFLECVQDMDHENMFWYRQDPGLGLRLIYFSYDVKMKEKGDIPEGYSVSREKKERFSLILESASTNQTSMYLCASSYRGGTEAFFGQGTRLTVV.

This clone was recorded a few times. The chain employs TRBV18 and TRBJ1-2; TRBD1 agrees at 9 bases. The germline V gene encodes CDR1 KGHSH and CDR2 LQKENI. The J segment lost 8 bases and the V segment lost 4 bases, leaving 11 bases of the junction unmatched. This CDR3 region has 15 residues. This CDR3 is CASSLSTGGTEGYTF. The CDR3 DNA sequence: TGTGCCAGCTCACTTTCGACAGGGGGAACGGAAGGCTACACCTTC.

As DNA, the CDR3 is TGTGCCAGCAGTGGACCGGGACTAGCTGGTTCCGGGGAGCTGTTTTTT. This translates into CASSGPGLAGSGELFF. The chain links TRBV28 to TRBJ2-2, with 9 bases matching TRBD2. The length of the CDR3 is 16 residues. Germline CDR1 MDHEN, CDR2 SYDVKM. Trimming took 5 bases from V and 6 from J; bases not matched to a gene: 10. Full variable domain (outside the CDR3, taken from reference TRBV28 and TRBJ2-2): DVKVTQSSRYLVKRTGEKVFLECVQDMDHENMFWYRQDPGLGLRLIYFSYDVKMKEKGDIPEGYSVSREKKERFSLILESASTNQTSMYLCASSGPGLAGSGELFFGEGSRLTVL.

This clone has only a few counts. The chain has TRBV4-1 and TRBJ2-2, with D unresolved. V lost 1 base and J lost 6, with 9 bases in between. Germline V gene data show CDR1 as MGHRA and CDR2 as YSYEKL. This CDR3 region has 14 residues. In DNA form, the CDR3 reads TGCGCCAGCAGCCAAGCGGTCGGGTCCGGGGAGCTGTTTTTT. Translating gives CASSQAVGSGELFF.

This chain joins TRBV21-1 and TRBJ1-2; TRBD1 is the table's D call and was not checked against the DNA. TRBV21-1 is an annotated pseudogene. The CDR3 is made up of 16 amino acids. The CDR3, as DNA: TGTGCCAGCAGCAAAGAAAACAGTGACACTAACTATGGCTACACCTTC. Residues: CASSKENSDTNYGYTF.

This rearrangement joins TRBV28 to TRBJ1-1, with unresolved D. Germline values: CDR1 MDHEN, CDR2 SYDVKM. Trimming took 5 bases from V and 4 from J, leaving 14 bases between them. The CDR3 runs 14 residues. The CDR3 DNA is TGTGCCAGCAGTCCTCTCTCCAGTCGCACTGAAGCTTTCTTT. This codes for CASSPLSSRTEAFF.

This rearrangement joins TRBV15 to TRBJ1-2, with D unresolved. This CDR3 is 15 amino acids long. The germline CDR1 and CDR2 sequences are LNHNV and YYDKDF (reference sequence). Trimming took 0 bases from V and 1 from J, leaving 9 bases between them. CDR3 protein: CATSRDSVDNYGYTF. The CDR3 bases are TGTGCCACCAGCAGAGACAGCGTCGATAACTATGGCTACACCTTC.

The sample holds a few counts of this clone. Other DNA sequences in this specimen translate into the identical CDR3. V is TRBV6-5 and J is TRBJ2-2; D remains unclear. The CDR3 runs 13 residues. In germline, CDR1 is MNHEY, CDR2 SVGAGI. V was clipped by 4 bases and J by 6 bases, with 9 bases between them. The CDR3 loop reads CASSSRGPGELFF. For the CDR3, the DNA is TGTGCCAGCAGTTCCCGCGGTCCCGGGGAGCTGTTTTTT.